Each of the 32 T cell receptor beta chains below was sequenced from the same sample in a study of B cell selection in AIRE deficiency (dated 2019 in TCRdb). Library method: the immunoSEQ multiplex PCR assay. TCRdb provides this immuneACCESS table in a form limited to in-frame rearrangements. Some clones are lacking; in checked studies, under half of them reflect an unresolved V gene, and why the rest are absent is not known. The sample records about 18,000 clones, about 93% of which are singletons. The ten biggest clones cover under 0.9% of the sample. CD4+CD25hiCD127low/negative cells were sorted as the regulatory T cell population. The sequenced sample consisted of CD4+CD25+ Tregs sorted from PBMCs. These receptors all stem from a human donor in good health.

The V call is TRBV2, the J call TRBJ2-7; 9 bases line up with TRBD2. The germline V gene encodes CDR1 SNHLY and CDR2 FYNNEI. CDR3 length equals 14 residues. The junction had 5 bases not matched to a gene; V was cut back by 3 bases and J by 5 bases. This CDR3 reads CASSELAGVHEQYF. In DNA, the CDR3 is TGTGCCAGCAGTGAGTTAGCGGGAGTACACGAGCAGTACTTC.

This CDR3 reads CASRRTGTDTQYF. In nucleotides, the CDR3 is TGTGCCAGCCGGAGGACAGGCACAGATACGCAGTATTTT. J is TRBJ2-3 and V is TRBV6-6; maybe TRBD1 (6 bases). The CDR3 is 13 residues long. The V and J ends lost 8 bases and 1 base respectively, with 10 bases between them. The germline gives CDR1 MNHNY, CDR2 SVGAGI (reference sequence).

The chain employs TRBV4-2 and TRBJ2-5; perhaps TRBD2 as D (6 bases). The V and J ends lost 0 bases and 5 bases respectively, with 19 bases between them. Germline V gene sequence: CDR1 LGHNA, CDR2 YNFKEQ. This CDR3 comprises 17 residues. CDR3 loop: CASSQDPYPEGRETQYF. The CDR3 DNA sequence: TGTGCCAGCAGCCAAGACCCTTATCCGGAGGGCCGGGAGACCCAGTACTTC.

V and J are TRBV7-2 and TRBJ2-5, with D possibly matching TRBD1 (5 bases). Trimming removed 3 bases at V and 2 bases at J, with 10 bases between. This CDR3 has 14 amino acids. Germline values: CDR1 SGHTA, CDR2 FQGNSA. The CDR3 DNA sequence: TGTGCCAGCAGCTTGAATAGGGGACAAGAGACCCAGTACTTC. Amino acid sequence: CASSLNRGQETQYF.

V usage is TRBV28 and J usage is TRBJ2-6; D is undetermined. The CDR3 covers 13 residues. Trimming cost V 2 bases and J 3 bases, with 2 bases left between them. CDR1 and CDR2 (germline): MDHEN, SYDVKM. DNA for the CDR3: TGTGCCAGCAGTTTAGGTGGGGCCAACGTCCTGACTTTC. It is translated as CASSLGGANVLTF.

This clone was recorded once. This sequence joins TRBV5-5 and TRBJ2-7; 12 nucleotides align to TRBD1. CDR3 length: 17 amino acids. V lost 3 bases, J lost 4 bases, and 11 bases stayed unmatched. Germline CDR1 and CDR2: SGHKS and YYEKEE (reference sequence). This chain's CDR3 is CASSSGQGAHQLYEQYF. The CDR3 bases are TGTGCCAGCAGCTCGGGACAGGGGGCCCATCAGCTTTACGAGCAGTACTTC.

The CDR3 sequence is CSVGGRTDIRGGYTF. For the CDR3, the DNA is TGCAGCGTTGGGGGCAGGACGGACATTCGGGGTGGCTACACCTTC. The chain is built from TRBV29-1 and TRBJ1-2; D may be TRBD1 (5 bases). Trimming pared 4 bases from V and 7 bases from J, leaving 22 bases between. Germline assignment: CDR1 SQVTM and CDR2 ANQGSEA. CDR3 size: 15 residues.

In its sample, this clone was seen a few times. DNA of the CDR3: TGTGCCAGCAGGTACAGAGCACAGAACACTGAAGCTTTCTTT. This codes for CASRYRAQNTEAFF. The chain carries TRBV6-5 and TRBJ1-1; no firm D call. CDR1 and CDR2 from the germline V gene are MNHEY and SVGAGI. The V end was cut by 6 bases, the J end by 1 base, with 12 bases between. This CDR3 spans 14 amino acids.

This sequence joins TRBV7-2 and TRBJ1-2, with D perhaps matching TRBD1 (5 bases). Germline CDR1 reads SGHTA; CDR2 reads FQGNSA. The CDR3 spans 16 residues. The V end lost 3 bases, the J end lost 5 bases, and 19 bases lay between the germline ends. This chain's CDR3 is CASSLEGGGEGYGYTF. Written as DNA, the CDR3 is TGTGCCAGCAGCTTGGAAGGCGGGGGAGAAGGGTATGGCTACACCTTC.

This sequence joins TRBV7-6 and TRBJ2-2; D is ambiguous. Germline V lookup: CDR1 SGHVS, CDR2 FNYEAQ. The CDR3 is made up of 14 amino acids. Trimming pared 3 bases from V and 0 bases from J, leaving 5 bases between. CDR3: CASSFDPNTGELFF. CDR3 DNA: TGTGCCAGCAGCTTCGATCCGAACACCGGGGAGCTGTTTTTT.

The rearrangement joins TRBV18 to TRBJ1-1, with D possibly being TRBD1 (5 bases). The V end lost 2 bases, the J end lost 0 bases, and 10 bases lay between the germline ends. The CDR3 covers 15 residues. CDR1 and CDR2 from the germline V gene are KGHSH and LQKENI. CDR3 nucleotides: TGTGCCAGCTCACCAACCGGGACGTTGAACACTGAAGCTTTCTTT. This translates into CASSPTGTLNTEAFF.

In its sample, this clone was seen a few times. This chain uses TRBV7-9 with TRBJ2-5, with a possible D match to TRBD1 (5 bases). Germline V gene data show CDR1 as SEHNR and CDR2 as FQNEAQ (reference sequence). The CDR3 is 13 amino acids. Trimming cost V 0 bases and J 6 bases, with 8 bases left between them. CDR3 region: CASSLAGDKTQYF. The CDR3 DNA reads TGTGCCAGCAGCTTAGCAGGGGATAAGACCCAGTACTTC.

The rearrangement links TRBV5-1 to TRBJ1-1; D remains unclear. The germline V gene has CDR1 SGHRS and CDR2 YFSETQ. The germline V and J ends were trimmed by 2 bases and 6 bases, with 8 bases remaining between them. The CDR3 is 12 amino acids. CDR3 loop: CASSLLGAEAFF. Here the CDR3 DNA reads TGCGCCAGCAGCTTATTGGGTGCTGAAGCTTTCTTT.

The chain recombines TRBV5-1 with TRBJ2-7; 7 bases fit TRBD2. The CDR3 extends over 15 amino acids. CDR1 is SGHRS and CDR2 is YFSETQ in the germline V gene. Trimming cost V 5 bases and J 3 bases; bases outside gene matches: 11. The CDR3 spells CASSRGGVDDYEQYF. CDR3 sequence (DNA): TGCGCCAGCAGTCGCGGGGGAGTAGATGACTACGAGCAGTACTTC.

The chain has TRBV18 and TRBJ2-3; a possible D gene is TRBD2 (6 bases). Germline V gives CDR1 KGHSH, CDR2 LQKENI. The CDR3 contains 15 residues. V shed 3 bases and J shed 1 base, with 11 bases lying between them. In DNA, the CDR3 is TGTGCCAGCTCACCTCTAGCGAGAGGCACAGATACGCAGTATTTT. Protein sequence: CASSPLARGTDTQYF.

V gene TRBV7-9 combines with J gene TRBJ2-1; tentatively, D is TRBD1 (6 bases). Germline values: CDR1 SEHNR, CDR2 FQNEAQ (reference sequence). This CDR3 spans 13 amino acids. Trimming shortened V by 1 base and J by 10 bases, and 11 bases separated the two germline ends. CDR3 nucleotide sequence: TGTGCCAGCAGCTTAGAGCCTACAGGGGAGCAGTTCTTC. Its translation is CASSLEPTGEQFF. The full variable domain, with the rest looked up from reference TRBV7-9 and TRBJ2-1, is DTGVSQNPRHKITKRGQNVTFRCDPISEHNRLYWYRQTLGQGPEFLTYFQNEAQLEKSRLLSDRFSAERPKGSFSTLEIQRTEQGDSAMYLCASSLEPTGEQFFGPGTRLTVL.

The chain combines TRBV6-1 with TRBJ1-5, with D unresolved. The germline V and J ends were trimmed by 1 base and 6 bases, with 22 bases remaining between them. The CDR3 contains 18 residues. Germline values: CDR1 MNHNS, CDR2 SASEGT. The CDR3 bases are TGTGCCAGCAGTGAAGAGCGTTCGGAGGGTGGTCGGAGTCAGCCCCAGCATTTT. It yields the protein CASSEERSEGGRSQPQHF.

This chain joins TRBV6-6 and TRBJ2-7, with 10 bases that match TRBD2. CDR1 and CDR2 from the germline V gene are MNHNY and SVGAGI (reference sequence). V lost 0 bases to trimming and J lost 7 bases; unmatched junction nucleotides: 6. The CDR3 is 15 residues long. The CDR3 protein is CASSYSSGRGREQYF. The CDR3 coding sequence is TGTGCCAGCAGTTACTCAAGCGGGAGGGGTCGAGAGCAGTACTTC.

CDR3 region: CASSPPGVDTQYF. The CDR3 nucleotides are TGTGCCAGCTCACCACCAGGGGTGGATACGCAGTATTTT. This chain connects TRBV18 to TRBJ2-3, with a weak D call TRBD1 (5 bases). The CDR3 runs 13 residues. V dropped 0 bases and J dropped 6 bases, with 7 bases sitting between them. The germline gives CDR1 KGHSH, CDR2 LQKENI.

This clone was seen once. The DNA of the CDR3 is TGTGCCAGCAGCGTCGGGGGGCCCGATCAGCCCCAGCATTTT. It translates to CASSVGGPDQPQHF. The rearrangement uses TRBV5-8 and TRBJ1-5, with D maybe TRBD1 (6 bases). Germline V gene sequence: CDR1 SGHTS, CDR2 YDEGEE. The length of the CDR3 is 14 residues. Trimming shortened V by 4 bases and J by 5 bases, and 13 bases separated the two germline ends.

The chain links TRBV4-3 to TRBJ2-1; D possibly corresponds to TRBD1 (5 bases). The CDR3 is 16 amino acids. CDR1 is LGHNA, CDR2 YSLEER, per germline. Trimming shortened V by 0 bases and J by 1 base, and 10 bases separated the two germline ends. The CDR3 bases are TGCGCCAGCAGCCAAGAGCCAGGGTTATCCTACAATGAGCAGTTCTTC. Translation gives CASSQEPGLSYNEQFF.

This chain connects TRBV27 to TRBJ1-2, with D uncertain. V lost 5 bases and J 2 bases, leaving 15 bases between the germline ends. Germline V lookup: CDR1 MNHEY, CDR2 SMNVEV (reference sequence). The CDR3 covers 15 residues. The CDR3 region has the DNA TGTGCCAGCAGTCCCCGTTTCAGAGTGAACTATGGCTACACCTTC. This translates into CASSPRFRVNYGYTF.

The chain has TRBV27 and TRBJ2-5; D is unclear. The germline gives CDR1 MNHEY, CDR2 SMNVEV (reference sequence). V gave up 4 bases and J gave up 2 bases, with 11 bases separating them. The CDR3 is made up of 14 amino acids. The CDR3 DNA reads as TGTGCCAGCAGTTACCTCGGTGATCAAGAGACCCAGTACTTC. It is translated as CASSYLGDQETQYF.

The chain uses TRBV2 and TRBJ2-3; 11 bases align to TRBD2. With V trimmed by 3 bases and J by 2 bases, 4 bases remained unmatched. CDR1 is SNHLY, CDR2 FYNNEI, per germline. This CDR3 has 16 residues. The DNA for the CDR3 is TGTGCCAGCAGTGAGTTGACTAGCGGGATCACAGATACGCAGTATTTT. Protein: CASSELTSGITDTQYF. The whole variable domain, remainder taken from reference TRBV2 and TRBJ2-3, is EPEVTQTPSHQVTQMGQEVILRCVPISNHLYFYWYRQILGQKVEFLVSFYNNEISEKSEIFDDQFSVERPDGSNFTLKIRSTKLEDSAMYFCASSELTSGITDTQYFGPGTRLTVL.

This clone was seen a handful of times. The chain carries TRBV28 and TRBJ1-4; 8 positions match TRBD1. This CDR3 region has 14 residues. J gave up 8 bases and V 6 bases, and 8 bases lay outside the gene matches. Per germline, CDR1 MDHEN and CDR2 SYDVKM. The CDR3 sequence is CASRRQGMEEKLFF. The CDR3 coding sequence is TGTGCCAGCAGGCGACAGGGGATGGAAGAAAAACTGTTTTTT. The full variable domain, its missing parts supplied by reference TRBV28 and TRBJ1-4, is DVKVTQSSRYLVKRTGEKVFLECVQDMDHENMFWYRQDPGLGLRLIYFSYDVKMKEKGDIPEGYSVSREKKERFSLILESASTNQTSMYLCASRRQGMEEKLFFGSGTQLSVL.

The CDR3 protein is CASSSTGYSTAEAFF. CDR3 DNA sequence: TGTGCCAGCAGCTCAACCGGTTACTCAACGGCCGAAGCTTTCTTT. V is TRBV7-2 and J is TRBJ1-1; D remains ambiguous. Trimming removed 4 bases at V and 8 bases at J, with 20 bases between. Germline lookup yields CDR1 SGHTA and CDR2 FQGNSA. This CDR3 spans 15 amino acids. Together with reference TRBV7-2 and TRBJ1-1, the CDR3 gives the full variable domain: GAGVSQSPSNKVTEKGKDVELRCDPISGHTALYWYRQSLGQGLEFLIYFQGNSAPDKSGLPSDRFSAERTGGSVSTLTIQRTQQEDSAVYLCASSSTGYSTAEAFFGQGTRLTVV.

This chain connects TRBV9 to TRBJ1-6; D gene ambiguous. Trimming shortened V by 0 bases and J by 6 bases, and 7 bases separated the two germline ends. This CDR3 is built from 14 residues. The germline CDR1 and CDR2 sequences are SGDLS and YYNGEE. The DNA of the CDR3 is TGTGCCAGCAGCGTAGAGCCGGGTAATTCACCCCTCCACTTT. Its protein is CASSVEPGNSPLHF. The variable domain in full, with the rest retrieved from reference TRBV9 and TRBJ1-6, is DSGVTQTPKHLITATGQRVTLRCSPRSGDLSVYWYQQSLDQGLQFLIQYYNGEERAKGNILERFSAQQFPDLHSELNLSSLELGDSALYFCASSVEPGNSPLHFGNGTRLTVT.

The rearrangement uses TRBV10-3 and TRBJ2-3; 9 nucleotides align to TRBD1. V shed 3 bases, J shed 6 bases, and the junction held 16 bases outside the gene matches. The CDR3 sequence is 18 residues long. CDR1 ENHRY and CDR2 SYGVKD come from the germline V gene. The CDR3 is CAISESGYSTGGEDTQYF. The CDR3 bases are TGTGCCATCAGTGAATCCGGATATTCAACAGGGGGCGAGGATACGCAGTATTTT.

The chain links TRBV7-9 to TRBJ2-1; 12 nucleotides agree with TRBD2. The V gene end was trimmed by 5 bases and the J gene end by 9 bases; junction bases not matched to a gene: 11. The V gene's germline CDR1 is SEHNR and CDR2 FQNEAQ (reference sequence). CDR3 length equals 16 residues. The CDR3 nucleotides read TGTGCCAGCAGCCGTGCTAGGACTAGCGGGACGGGTGAGCAGTTCTTC. This codes for CASSRARTSGTGEQFF.

CDR3 residues: CASSLVPSTDTQYF. The CDR3 region has the DNA TGTGCCAGCAGCTTAGTGCCGAGCACAGATACGCAGTATTTT. This sequence joins TRBV7-6 and TRBJ2-3; D ambiguous. Looked up from germline, CDR1 is SGHVS and CDR2 is FNYEAQ. Trimming cost V 1 base and J 0 bases, with 5 bases left between them. The CDR3 sequence is 14 residues long.

This clone occurred once. V gene TRBV6-1 combines with J gene TRBJ2-7, with D tentatively TRBD2 (5 bases). Germline CDR1 and CDR2: MNHNS and SASEGT. V was pared by 6 bases and J by 3 bases, with 15 bases between. CDR3 length: 14 residues. This CDR3 is CASSQSSGYYEQYF. For the CDR3, the DNA is TGTGCCAGCAGCCAGAGCTCGGGATACTACGAGCAGTACTTC.

The V call is TRBV7-3, the J call TRBJ2-3; 7 nucleotides align to TRBD2. CDR3 length: 16 residues. The V segment lost 3 bases and the J segment 2 bases; nucleotides outside the gene matches: 8. Germline lookup yields CDR1 SGHTA and CDR2 FQGTGA. The CDR3 spells CASSLGRDRTTDTQYF. In DNA, the CDR3 is TGTGCCAGCAGCTTGGGGAGGGATCGGACCACAGATACGCAGTATTTT.